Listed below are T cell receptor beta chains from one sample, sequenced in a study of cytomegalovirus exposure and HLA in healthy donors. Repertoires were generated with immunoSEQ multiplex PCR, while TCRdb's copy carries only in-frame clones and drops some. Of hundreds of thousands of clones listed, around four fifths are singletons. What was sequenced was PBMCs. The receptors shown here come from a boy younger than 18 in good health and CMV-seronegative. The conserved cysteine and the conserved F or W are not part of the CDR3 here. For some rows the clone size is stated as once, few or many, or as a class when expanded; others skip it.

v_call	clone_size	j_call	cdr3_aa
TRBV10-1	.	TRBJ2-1	ASSVLAAAYNEQF
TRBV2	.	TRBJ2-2	ASSELGPGELF
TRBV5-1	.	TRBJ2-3	ASSPGTPSTDTQY
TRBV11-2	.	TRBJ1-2	ASSSSRDRGRFDYGYT
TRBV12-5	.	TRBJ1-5	ASSAGGSNQPQH
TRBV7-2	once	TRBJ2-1	ASSWYRDYNEQF
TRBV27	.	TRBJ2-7	ASSFGLAYEQY
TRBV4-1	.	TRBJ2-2	ASRPLGRNTGELF
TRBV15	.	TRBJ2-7	ATSRRLGRGNEQY
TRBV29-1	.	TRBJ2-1	SVVSLAGVREQF
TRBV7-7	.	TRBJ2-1	ASSVTSGGSGNEQF
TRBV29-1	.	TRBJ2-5	SVDRGVQETQY
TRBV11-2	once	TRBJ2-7	ASSRAVSSYEQY
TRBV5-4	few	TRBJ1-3	ASSFRTGGLSGNTIY
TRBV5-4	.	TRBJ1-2	ASSADSYGYT
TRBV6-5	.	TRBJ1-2	ASTSRGSRGYGYT
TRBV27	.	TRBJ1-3	ASSLDRDAGNTIY
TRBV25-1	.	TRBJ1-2	ASSEYFSRGTYGYT
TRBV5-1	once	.	ASSFTGLYEQY
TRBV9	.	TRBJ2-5	ASSVEMPRQGGQETQY
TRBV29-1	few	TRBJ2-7	SVLEHGSPMEQY
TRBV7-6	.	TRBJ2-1	ASSGSGGRYNEQF
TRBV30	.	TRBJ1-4	AWSRSNGPGGKLF
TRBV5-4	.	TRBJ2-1	ASSLGLAGDYNEQF
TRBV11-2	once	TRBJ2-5	ASSLNGGREETQY
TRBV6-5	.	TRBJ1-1	ASSYSQGEAF
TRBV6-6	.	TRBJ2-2	ASSSGGDTGELF
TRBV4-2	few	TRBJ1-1	ASSHGQGAEAF
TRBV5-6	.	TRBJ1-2	ASSPGGVGYT
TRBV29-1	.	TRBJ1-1	SVEVTGYLTEAF
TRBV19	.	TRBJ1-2	ASSNQGRNYGYT
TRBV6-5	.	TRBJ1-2	ASSYTGGYGYT
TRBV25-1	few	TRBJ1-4	ASSARGSGNEKLF
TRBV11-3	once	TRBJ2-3	ASSRGLAGGKTDTQY
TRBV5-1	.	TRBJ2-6	ASSLGFSSGANVLT
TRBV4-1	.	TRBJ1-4	ASSLRGSRATNEKLF
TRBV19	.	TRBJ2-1	ASSFNRASSYNEQF
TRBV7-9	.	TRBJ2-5	ASSPLLAGYRETQY
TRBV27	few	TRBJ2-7	ASSLGWPYEQY
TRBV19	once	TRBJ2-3	ATKPGPSRKDTQY
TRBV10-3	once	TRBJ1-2	AITGEGYGYT
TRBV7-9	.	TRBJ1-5	ASSSEQGQPQH
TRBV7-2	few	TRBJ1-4	ASSPGGQGNEKLF
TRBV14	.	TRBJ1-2	ASSQTGLGT
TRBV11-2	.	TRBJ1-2	ASSLDGRVGYT
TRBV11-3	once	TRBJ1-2	ASSQPQGWGFGGYT
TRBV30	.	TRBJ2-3	AWSRLALGTDTQY